The entry below describes one T cell receptor beta chain. The target antigen is unknown. Germline V CDR1 and CDR2: GTSNPN, SVGIG (reference sequence). V was shortened by 5 bases and J by 10 bases, with 15 bases between the two germline ends. The CDR3 covers 12 residues. Tumor libraries mostly used about 5 ug genomic DNA, two replicates each. Assay used: immunoSEQ multiplex PCR; TCRdb lists only in-frame clones, some missing. Of roughly 8,000 clones listed, around 53% are singletons. These data come from a study of neoadjuvant anti-PD-1 for oral cavity cancer. Study information: Nivolumab at 3 mg/kg was mostly given biweekly, three to four doses, pre-surgery.

Study-wide findings and caveats: Post-treatment tumors with larger preexisting clones showed more shrinkage. With a few patients per group, TCR findings need larger cohorts.

This TCR derives from a person aged 35-80 years with oral cavity squamous cell carcinoma. The chain uses TRBV30 and TRBJ2-1; perhaps TRBD2 as D (5 bases). The source material was tumor tissue, sampled before nivolumab (anti-PD-1) treatment. CDR3 DNA: TGTGCCTGGGCCCGAGGGCTTTCCGAGCAGTTCTTC. Translated: CAWARGLSEQFF.